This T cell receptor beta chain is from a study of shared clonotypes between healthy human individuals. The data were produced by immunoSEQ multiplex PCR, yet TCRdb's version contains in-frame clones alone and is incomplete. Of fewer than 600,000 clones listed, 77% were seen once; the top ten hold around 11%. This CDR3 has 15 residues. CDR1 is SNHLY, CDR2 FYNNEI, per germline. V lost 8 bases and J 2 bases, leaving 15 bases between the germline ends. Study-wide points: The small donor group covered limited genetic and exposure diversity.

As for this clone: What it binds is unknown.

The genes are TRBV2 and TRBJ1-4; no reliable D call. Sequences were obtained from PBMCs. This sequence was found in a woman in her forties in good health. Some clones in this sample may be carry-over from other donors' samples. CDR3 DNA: TGTGCCAGCCATCCGACGGAAATGACTAATGAAAAACTGTTTTTT. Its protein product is CASHPTEMTNEKLFF. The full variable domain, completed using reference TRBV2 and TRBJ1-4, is EPEVTQTPSHQVTQMGQEVILRCVPISNHLYFYWYRQILGQKVEFLVSFYNNEISEKSEIFDDQFSVERPDGSNFTLKIRSTKLEDSAMYFCASHPTEMTNEKLFFGSGTQLSVL.